This is a list of T cell receptor beta chains from one sample in a study of patients and donors after allogeneic stem cell transplantation. TCRdb re-called the RT-PCR reads through MiXCR, storing one row per CDR3 protein. This table holds approximately 200,000 distinct CDR3 sequences, 35% to 50% found once. The material sequenced was blood, either unsorted or a sorted T cell fraction (not recorded which). The receptors derive from a human donor who was either an allogeneic HSCT recipient or a stem cell or donor lymphocyte infusion donor (not recorded which). It is not recorded whose cells these are; they may come from a transplant donor. CDR3s include the opening cysteine and the closing phenylalanine or tryptophan. Fields, in order: CDR3 protein, CDR3 DNA, J gene, clone size, V gene, D gene. D genes are given only for firm matches. Clone size, where shown, is once, few, many, or a class for clones that have expanded.

CDR3 protein: CASSSLAAKETQYF
CDR3 DNA: TGTGCCAGCAGCTCTCTAGCGGCCAAAGAGACCCAGTACTTC
J gene: TRBJ2-5
clone size: .
V gene: TRBV7-9
D gene: TRBD2

CDR3 protein: CASRRGQSYEQYF
CDR3 DNA: TGTGCCAGCAGGCGCGGACAGTCTTACGAGCAGTACTTC
J gene: TRBJ2-7
clone size: .
V gene: TRBV7-9
D gene: .

CDR3 protein: CASSLSTGRNQPQHF
CDR3 DNA: TGTGCCAGCAGTCTGTCGACAGGGCGCAATCAGCCCCAGCATTTT
J gene: TRBJ1-5
clone size: few
V gene: TRBV27
D gene: TRBD1

CDR3 protein: CATSDPGVSGELFF
CDR3 DNA: TGTGCCACCAGTGATCCAGGGGTCTCCGGGGAGCTGTTTTTT
J gene: TRBJ2-2
clone size: .
V gene: TRBV24-1
D gene: .

CDR3 protein: CASSLMAGTYNEQFF
CDR3 DNA: TGTGCCAGCAGCTTAATGGCGGGAACCTACAATGAGCAGTTCTTC
J gene: TRBJ2-1
clone size: few
V gene: TRBV7-3
D gene: .

CDR3 protein: CASRRGQGDTEAFF
CDR3 DNA: TGTGCCAGCAGGAGAGGACAGGGGGACACTGAAGCTTTCTTT
J gene: TRBJ1-1
clone size: few
V gene: TRBV27
D gene: TRBD1

CDR3 protein: CSASPTGGQPQHF
CDR3 DNA: TGCAGTGCTAGCCCGACAGGGGGCCAGCCCCAGCATTTT
J gene: TRBJ1-5
clone size: many
V gene: TRBV20-1
D gene: TRBD1

CDR3 protein: CASSSQGASNQPQHF
CDR3 DNA: TGTGCCAGCAGTTCCCAGGGGGCCAGCAATCAGCCCCAGCATTTT
J gene: TRBJ1-5
clone size: few
V gene: TRBV12-3/TRBV12-4
D gene: TRBD1

CDR3 protein: CASSLGHFRISSTDTQYF
CDR3 DNA: TGTGCCAGCAGCTTAGGCCACTTCCGAATTTCTAGCACAGATACGCAGTATTTT
J gene: TRBJ2-3
clone size: few
V gene: TRBV7-6
D gene: .

CDR3 protein: CASSFRGADYGYTF
CDR3 DNA: TGCGCCAGCAGCTTTCGCGGGGCAGACTATGGCTACACCTTC
J gene: TRBJ1-2
clone size: .
V gene: TRBV5-1
D gene: .

CDR3 protein: CASSLKGFTNTGELFF
CDR3 DNA: TGTGCCAGCAGCTTGAAAGGATTTACGAACACCGGGGAGCTGTTTTTT
J gene: TRBJ2-2
clone size: .
V gene: TRBV5-6
D gene: .

CDR3 protein: CASKKGQAPRTGELFF
CDR3 DNA: TGTGCCAGCAAAAAAGGGCAGGCCCCGCGGACCGGGGAGCTGTTTTTT
J gene: TRBJ2-2
clone size: once
V gene: TRBV6-2/TRBV6-3
D gene: .

CDR3 protein: CSVPMQREYTDTQYF
CDR3 DNA: TGCAGCGTCCCCATGCAGCGGGAGTACACAGATACGCAGTATTTT
J gene: TRBJ2-3
clone size: few
V gene: TRBV29-1
D gene: TRBD2

CDR3 protein: CASSSLDDTEAFF
CDR3 DNA: TGTGCCAGCAGTTCATTAGACGACACTGAAGCTTTCTTT
J gene: TRBJ1-1
clone size: .
V gene: TRBV27
D gene: .

CDR3 protein: CASSQDIGGYSGANVLTF
CDR3 DNA: TGTGCCAGCAGCCAAGATATCGGGGGATACTCTGGGGCCAACGTCCTGACTTTC
J gene: TRBJ2-6
clone size: .
V gene: TRBV3-1
D gene: .